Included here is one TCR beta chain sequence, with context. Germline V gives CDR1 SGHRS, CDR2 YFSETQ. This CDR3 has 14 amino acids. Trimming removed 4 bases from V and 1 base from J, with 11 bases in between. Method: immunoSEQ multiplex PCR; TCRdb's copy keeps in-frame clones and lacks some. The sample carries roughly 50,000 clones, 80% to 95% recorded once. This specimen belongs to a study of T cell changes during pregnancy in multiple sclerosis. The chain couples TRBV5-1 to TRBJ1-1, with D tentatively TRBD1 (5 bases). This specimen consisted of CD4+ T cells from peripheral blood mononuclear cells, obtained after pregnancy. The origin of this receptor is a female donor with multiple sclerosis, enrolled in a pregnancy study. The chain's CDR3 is CASSVAGTNTEAFF. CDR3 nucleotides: TGCGCCAGCAGCGTCGCGGGGACGAACACTGAAGCTTTCTTT.